The 29 T cell receptor beta chains given below trace back to one sample, sequenced in a study of blood T cell repertoires in COVID-19. Here immunoSEQ multiplex PCR was the method, and the copy in TCRdb shows in-frame clones only, minus some. Of 70,000 or so clones listed, about four fifths are singletons. The sequencing input was peripheral blood. These TCRs come from a human donor in a cohort sampled during active COVID-19.

This sequence joins TRBV7-2 and TRBJ1-5, with a possible D match to TRBD1 (6 bases). Germline assignment: CDR1 SGHTA and CDR2 FQGNSA. The CDR3 is 16 residues long. V was clipped by 2 bases and J by 0 bases, with 11 bases between them. The CDR3 spells CASSLQGFLSNQPQHF. CDR3 in DNA: TGTGCCAGCAGCTTACAGGGGTTCCTTAGCAATCAGCCCCAGCATTTT.

V gene TRBV2 combines with J gene TRBJ1-6, with TRBD1 matching over 7 bases. J lost 6 bases, V lost 6 bases, and 5 bases had no gene match. The CDR3 sequence is 14 residues long. CDR1 is SNHLY and CDR2 is FYNNEI in the germline V gene. In nucleotides, the CDR3 is TGTGCCAGCAGGGACAGGAGGCCTAATTCACCCCTCCACTTT. Protein sequence: CASRDRRPNSPLHF.

This chain links TRBV9 with TRBJ2-7, with D possibly matching TRBD2 (5 bases). The germline CDR1 and CDR2 sequences are SGDLS and YYNGEE. This CDR3 has 15 amino acids. V was pared by 0 bases and J by 1 base, with 11 bases between. As DNA, the CDR3 is TGTGCCAGCAGCGTAGGGGTAGCGAATTCCTACGAGCAGTACTTC. Protein product: CASSVGVANSYEQYF.

On this clone: The sample holds other DNA sequences that translate to the same CDR3. The chain is built from TRBV5-1 and TRBJ2-7; possible D gene TRBD1, 7 bases. CDR1 and CDR2 from the germline V gene are SGHRS and YFSETQ. This CDR3 has 15 amino acids. Trimming left V 3 bases short and J 2 bases short, with 15 bases between. This CDR3 is CASSWRTGGTYEQYF. Written as DNA, the CDR3 is TGCGCCAGCAGCTGGCGGACAGGAGGGACCTACGAGCAGTACTTC.

The chain employs TRBV6-5 and TRBJ1-5; D uncertain. CDR3 length equals 13 residues. V lost 4 bases, J lost 5 bases, and 9 bases lay in between. Germline loops: CDR1 MNHEY, CDR2 SVGAGI. CDR3 coding DNA: TGTGCCAGCAGTTTTACAGCCGATCAGCCCCAGCATTTT. It codes for CASSFTADQPQHF.

The chain joins TRBV7-9 to TRBJ1-1, with D possibly TRBD1 on 5 matching bases. This CDR3 contains 15 residues. Trimming removed 5 bases at V and 3 bases at J, with 16 bases between. Germline V gene lookup returns CDR1 SEHNR and CDR2 FQNEAQ (reference sequence). CDR3 in DNA: TGTGCCAGCAGCCCGGACAAGCGCGGGGACACTGAAGCTTTCTTT. This codes for CASSPDKRGDTEAFF.

This chain links TRBV30 with TRBJ2-7; TRBD1 matches 11 bases. This CDR3 is built from 13 residues. J was trimmed by 4 bases and V by 5 bases; bases with no gene match: 4. The germline V gene has CDR1 GTSNPN and CDR2 SVGIG (reference sequence). CDR3: CAWDRDRGYEQYF. CDR3 sequence (DNA): TGTGCCTGGGACCGGGACAGGGGGTACGAGCAGTACTTC.

The rearrangement joins TRBV7-9 to TRBJ1-5; D gene ambiguous. Deletions cut 5 bases from V and 5 bases from J, with 10 bases between. CDR1 and CDR2 from the germline V gene are SEHNR and FQNEAQ (reference sequence). This CDR3 region has 13 residues. The CDR3 DNA reads TGTGCCAGCAGCCAATCCTCAGATCAGCCCCAGCATTTT. Encoded protein: CASSQSSDQPQHF.

This chain connects TRBV30 to TRBJ1-2; TRBD1 agrees at 11 bases. V shed 3 bases and J 6 bases; nucleotides not matched to a gene: 12. This CDR3 spans 16 amino acids. Per the germline V gene, CDR1 is GTSNPN and CDR2 is SVGIG (reference sequence). This chain's CDR3 is CAWSMDRGRPNNGYTF. CDR3 in DNA: TGTGCCTGGAGCATGGACAGGGGGCGGCCTAATAATGGCTACACCTTC.

Regarding this clone: This same CDR3 is encoded by further DNA sequences in the sample. The chain carries TRBV5-4 and TRBJ1-2; TRBD1 matches 8 bases. Unmatched junction bases numbered 6, after V lost 1 base and J lost 4 bases. CDR3 length equals 15 residues. Germline V lookup: CDR1 SGHNT, CDR2 YYREEE (reference sequence). CDR3 region: CASSLRTGGIYGYTF. CDR3 nucleotides: TGTGCCAGCAGCTTGCGCACAGGGGGTATCTATGGCTACACCTTC.

The rearrangement uses TRBV6-5 and TRBJ1-1; 7 bases fit TRBD1. Germline V gives CDR1 MNHEY, CDR2 SVGAGI. V gave up 8 bases and J gave up 4 bases; unmatched junction bases: 13. The length of the CDR3 is 15 residues. CDR3 bases: TGTGCCAGCCTTCTAACACAGGGGTATGTCACTGAAGCTTTCTTT. It translates to CASLLTQGYVTEAFF.

This clone came up once. J is TRBJ2-3 and V is TRBV27; 12 bases line up with TRBD2. The CDR3 has 16 amino acids. Germline CDR1 and CDR2: MNHEY and SMNVEV (reference sequence). V lost 5 bases and J lost 3; bases outside the gene matches: 6. The CDR3 loop is CASSPTTSGGTDTQYF. The CDR3, as DNA: TGTGCCAGCAGTCCAACTACTAGCGGGGGGACAGATACGCAGTATTTT.

J is TRBJ2-7 and V is TRBV4-1; possible D gene TRBD1, 7 bases. Trimming pared 3 bases from V and 6 bases from J, leaving 15 bases between. Germline V CDR1 and CDR2: MGHRA, YSYEKL. This CDR3 has 14 residues. The CDR3 DNA is TGCGCCAGCAGCCATGTGGCAGGGGGGTCCGAGCAGTACTTC. This translates into CASSHVAGGSEQYF.

This clone has a handful of counts. The chain has TRBV7-8 and TRBJ1-4; maybe TRBD1 (6 bases). The CDR3 loop spans 19 amino acids. V lost 1 base and J 0 bases, leaving 18 bases between the germline ends. Per the germline V gene, CDR1 is SGHVS and CDR2 is FQNEAQ. CDR3 coding DNA: TGTGCCAGCAGCTTAGAACCAGGGGTTATAGGGGCAACTAATGAAAAACTGTTTTTT. It encodes CASSLEPGVIGATNEKLFF.

The rearrangement joins TRBV6-6 to TRBJ2-7; D might be TRBD2 (5 bases). The CDR3 sequence is 16 residues long. Per germline, CDR1 MNHNY and CDR2 SVGAGI (reference sequence). The V end was cut by 0 bases, the J end by 4 bases, with 16 bases between. The CDR3 here is CASSYSKASPRYEQYF. In DNA form, the CDR3 reads TGTGCCAGCAGTTACTCGAAGGCTAGCCCTCGATACGAGCAGTACTTC.

This CDR3 reads CASSSGQGNTEAFF. In DNA, the CDR3 is TGTGCCAGCAGTTCGGGACAGGGTAACACTGAAGCTTTCTTT. V and J are TRBV3-1 (or the pseudogene TRBV3-2) and TRBJ1-1, with 9 bases fitting TRBD1. This CDR3 region has 14 residues. J lost 2 bases, V lost 6 bases, and 4 bases had no gene match. Germline V CDR1 and CDR2: LGHDT, YNNKEL (reference sequence).

CDR3 nucleotides: TGTGCCATCAGTGAGACCGGACAGGGGGCCTACGAGCAGTACTTC. It specifies CAISETGQGAYEQYF. This sequence joins TRBV10-3 and TRBJ2-7; 10 bases match TRBD1. Germline lookup yields CDR1 ENHRY and CDR2 SYGVKD. The CDR3 has 15 residues. Trimming at V came to 2 bases and at J to 2 bases, leaving 3 bases not matched to a gene.

The rearrangement links TRBV3-1 (or the pseudogene TRBV3-2) to TRBJ2-7; 9 bases are a match to TRBD1. Germline loops: CDR1 LGHDT, CDR2 YNNKEL (reference sequence). This CDR3 contains 14 residues. V lost 5 bases, J lost 3 bases, and 5 bases stayed unmatched. The CDR3: CASSNPGQGYEQYF. Written as DNA, the CDR3 is TGTGCCAGCAGCAACCCGGGACAGGGCTACGAGCAGTACTTC.

The chain links TRBV5-1 to TRBJ1-4; 8 bases align to TRBD1. The CDR3 contains 13 residues. Germline CDR1 SGHRS, CDR2 YFSETQ. Trimming at V came to 4 bases and at J to 7 bases, leaving 3 bases not matched to a gene. The CDR3 spells CASSLDRAEKLFF. DNA for the CDR3: TGCGCCAGCAGCCTGGACAGGGCTGAAAAACTGTTTTTT.

In DNA form, the CDR3 reads TGTGCCAGCAGCTTTACAGGGTCTGGAAACACCATATATTTT. It is translated as CASSFTGSGNTIYF. V gene TRBV7-2 combines with J gene TRBJ1-3; D is possibly TRBD1 (6 bases). Germline V gene lookup returns CDR1 SGHTA and CDR2 FQGNSA. The CDR3 runs to 14 residues. Trimming cost V 3 bases and J 1 base, with 7 bases left between them.

This sequence joins TRBV11-2 and TRBJ2-7; D is possibly TRBD2 (5 bases). V was cut by 2 bases and J by 4 bases, with 12 bases left in between. The CDR3 is 14 amino acids. CDR1 is SGHAT and CDR2 is FQNNGV in the germline V gene. For the CDR3, the DNA is TGTGCCAGCAGCTTAAAGGGAGCCCTTTACGAGCAGTACTTC. Translated: CASSLKGALYEQYF.

The chain combines TRBV5-6 with TRBJ2-7, with TRBD2 matching over 7 bases. The CDR3 runs 15 residues. Germline loops: CDR1 SGHDT, CDR2 YYEEEE. V gave up 4 bases and J gave up 6 bases; unmatched junction bases: 13. CDR3 nucleotides: TGTGCCAGCAGCGTGTCCGGGAGGTATTCGGGCGAGCAGTACTTC. Amino acid sequence: CASSVSGRYSGEQYF.

V gene TRBV4-3 combines with J gene TRBJ2-6; TRBD1 might be the D (6 bases). The V gene lost 3 bases and the J gene lost 0 bases, with 12 bases spanning the gap. CDR3 length equals 17 residues. In germline, CDR1 is LGHNA, CDR2 YSLEER. The CDR3 coding sequence is TGCGCCAGCAGCCACATAGCAGGGGCCTCTGGGGCCAACGTCCTGACTTTC. This sequence encodes CASSHIAGASGANVLTF.

This chain uses TRBV4-1 with TRBJ2-7; D uncertain. The CDR3 covers 16 residues. V shed 1 base and J shed 6 bases, with 19 bases lying between them. Per germline, CDR1 MGHRA and CDR2 YSYEKL. This chain's CDR3 is CASSQVTGSTLPEQYF. The CDR3 bases are TGCGCCAGCAGCCAAGTCACCGGGTCCACCTTACCCGAGCAGTACTTC.

The chain carries TRBV3-1 (or the pseudogene TRBV3-2) and TRBJ1-6; tentatively, D is TRBD1 (5 bases). V was trimmed by 9 bases and J by 2 bases, leaving 17 bases between them. Looked up from germline, CDR1 is LGHDT and CDR2 is YNNKEL (reference sequence). CDR3 size: 16 residues. This chain's CDR3 is CASSGPRGPYNSPLHF. CDR3 coding DNA: TGTGCCAGTTCAGGACCGCGGGGACCCTATAATTCACCCCTCCACTTT.

The chain carries TRBV7-2 and TRBJ2-2, with D perhaps matching TRBD2 (6 bases). Germline loops: CDR1 SGHTA, CDR2 FQGNSA. This CDR3 has 16 residues. V was cut by 7 bases and J by 4 bases, with 19 bases left in between. CDR3 residues: CASMMGGRQGTGELFF. The DNA of the CDR3 is TGTGCCAGCATGATGGGGGGACGACAAGGCACCGGGGAGCTGTTTTTT.

The chain has TRBV7-9 and TRBJ2-6; D is undetermined. V dropped 6 bases and J dropped 4 bases, with 13 bases sitting between them. This CDR3 region has 15 residues. The germline V gene encodes CDR1 SEHNR and CDR2 FQNEAQ (reference sequence). CDR3 protein: CASSYKLTGANVLTF. The CDR3 DNA reads as TGTGCCAGCAGTTACAAACTAACCGGGGCCAACGTCCTGACTTTC.

J is TRBJ2-7 and V is TRBV5-8; D is unclear. The V end lost 2 bases, the J end lost 0 bases, and 12 bases lay between the germline ends. Germline values: CDR1 SGHTS, CDR2 YDEGEE. The CDR3 is 15 residues long. The CDR3 reads CASSFRVPNSYEQYF. For the CDR3, the DNA is TGTGCCAGCAGCTTCCGGGTCCCCAACTCCTACGAGCAGTACTTC.

The V call is TRBV4-1, the J call TRBJ2-3; 7 positions agree with TRBD2. V gave up 4 bases and J gave up 0 bases; unmatched junction bases: 7. The CDR3 extends over 16 amino acids. Germline V lookup: CDR1 MGHRA, CDR2 YSYEKL. CDR3 sequence: CASSLRAGVSTDTQYF. CDR3 DNA sequence: TGCGCCAGCAGCCTAAGGGCGGGAGTGAGCACAGATACGCAGTATTTT.